This is a list of T cell receptor beta chains from one sample in a study of glioma-infiltrating T cells after dendritic cell vaccination. Sequenced by immunoSEQ multiplex PCR; TCRdb stores in-frame clones only, minus some. The sample has fewer than 85,000 clones, around 81% seen once. The material sequenced was blood, taken before dendritic cell vaccination. Source of these receptors: a human donor with glioblastoma. CDR3s include the opening cysteine and the closing phenylalanine or tryptophan. The D gene is left open where the match is weak. The size of a clone is reported for some rows only, either as once, few or many, or as a class for expanded clones.

TRBD2	TRBV19	TRBJ2-3	NA	CASSIDLLAGGPPDTQYF	TGTGCCAGTAGTATAGATCTCCTAGCGGGGGGGCCACCAGATACGCAGTATTTT
TRBD2	TRBV13	TRBJ2-5	once	CASSLGLAGAQETQYF	TGTGCCAGCAGCTTGGGACTAGCGGGGGCTCAAGAGACCCAGTACTTC
TRBD2	TRBV7-8	TRBJ2-3	once	CASSQSGGATRYTQYF	TGTGCCAGCAGCCAAAGCGGGGGGGCCACTCGATATACGCAGTATTTT
TRBD1	TRBV10-3	TRBJ2-1	few	CAISEFPPDRGLYNEQFF	TGTGCCATCAGTGAGTTTCCACCCGACAGGGGGCTTTACAATGAGCAGTTCTTC
NA	TRBV7-9	TRBJ1-1	once	CASSFSGGVTEAFF	TGTGCCAGCAGCTTTTCCGGGGGAGTCACTGAAGCTTTCTTT
TRBD1	TRBV10-1	TRBJ2-7	NA	CASKTGDGEQYF	TGCGCCAGCAAGACAGGGGATGGCGAGCAGTACTTC
NA	TRBV6-1	TRBJ1-5	NA	CASSGTGQGMNQPQHF	TGTGCCAGCAGTGGAACCGGGCAGGGGATGAATCAGCCCCAGCATTTT
TRBD2	TRBV7-2	TRBJ2-7	NA	CASSLGAGVRRYEQYF	TGTGCCAGCAGCTTAGGGGCGGGAGTGAGGCGATACGAGCAGTACTTC
TRBD2	TRBV2	TRBJ2-1	NA	CASLGSSGGAQSYNEQFF	TGTGCCAGCCTAGGTTCTAGCGGGGGGGCCCAGTCCTACAATGAGCAGTTCTTC
TRBD1	TRBV7-9	TRBJ1-4	few	CASSFQPGQVNEKLFF	TGTGCCAGCAGTTTTCAACCGGGACAGGTTAATGAAAAACTGTTTTTT
NA	TRBV5-4	TRBJ2-2	NA	CASSLDAPGELFF	TGTGCCAGCAGCCTAGACGCACCCGGGGAGCTGTTTTTT
NA	TRBV25-1	TRBJ2-3	NA	CASSEFLGQTRTDTQYF	TGTGCCAGCAGTGAGTTCCTGGGGCAAACCCGCACAGATACGCAGTATTTT
NA	TRBV15	TRBJ1-1	NA	CATSRDGGENTEAFF	TGTGCCACCAGCAGAGATGGCGGTGAGAACACTGAAGCTTTCTTT
TRBD1	TRBV9	TRBJ1-5	NA	CASSVGQGANQPQHF	TGTGCCAGCAGCGTAGGACAGGGGGCAAATCAGCCCCAGCATTTT
TRBD2	TRBV11-2	TRBJ2-7	NA	CASSLVTSGGAVSHEQYF	TGTGCCAGCAGCTTGGTAACTAGCGGGGGGGCGGTAAGCCACGAGCAGTACTTC
NA	TRBV9	TRBJ2-5	once	CASSVASGGETQYF	TGTGCCAGCAGCGTAGCGTCCGGGGGAGAGACCCAGTACTTC
NA	TRBV6-6	TRBJ2-1	NA	CATLGRISSSYNEQFF	TGTGCCACACTAGGTAGAATTTCAAGCTCCTACAATGAGCAGTTCTTC
TRBD1	TRBV5-6	TRBJ2-7	NA	CASSRGQSYEQYF	TGTGCCAGCAGCAGGGGACAGTCCTACGAGCAGTACTTC
NA	TRBV20-1	TRBJ1-1	NA	CSAMGGGLAFF	TGCAGTGCTATGGGAGGGGGATTGGCTTTCTTT
NA	TRBV19	TRBJ1-5	NA	CASSIGPASNQPQHF	TGTGCCAGTAGTATAGGGCCAGCGAGCAATCAGCCCCAGCATTTT
TRBD1	TRBV7-2	TRBJ1-5	NA	CASSSSGQPNQPQHF	TGTGCCAGCAGCTCGTCGGGACAGCCCAATCAGCCCCAGCATTTT
NA	TRBV5-4	TRBJ2-5	NA	CASSFGETQYF	TGTGCCAGCAGCTTTGGCGAGACCCAGTACTTC
NA	TRBV5-4	TRBJ2-3	once	CASSFTRDSTDTQYF	TGTGCCAGCAGTTTCACGAGAGATAGCACAGATACGCAGTATTTT
TRBD1	TRBV6-1	TRBJ1-1	NA	CASQPGRGYVEAFF	TGTGCCAGCCAGCCAGGCAGGGGGTATGTTGAAGCTTTCTTT
TRBD1	TRBV10-3	TRBJ1-1	NA	CATIDPGQGNTEAFF	TGTGCCACGATCGATCCGGGACAGGGAAACACTGAAGCTTTCTTT
NA	TRBV7-3	TRBJ2-1	NA	CASSPYSEQDNEQFF	TGTGCCAGCAGCCCATATTCCGAGCAAGACAATGAGCAGTTCTTC
TRBD2	TRBV2	TRBJ2-3	few	CARLGTSGEDTQYF	TGTGCCAGGCTCGGGACTAGCGGGGAAGATACGCAGTATTTT
NA	TRBV6-6	TRBJ1-2	NA	CASSPVERGYTF	TGTGCCAGCAGTCCAGTGGAGCGGGGCTACACCTTC
NA	TRBV11-2	TRBJ2-7	NA	CASRPWRGPLDEQYF	TGTGCCAGCCGCCCTTGGAGGGGGCCATTGGACGAGCAGTACTTC
NA	TRBV5-4	TRBJ1-5	NA	CASSLIGQPQHF	TGTGCCAGCAGCTTGATCGGGCAGCCCCAGCATTTT
TRBD2	TRBV19	TRBJ2-2	once	CASSSIAGGDTGELFF	TGTGCCAGTAGTTCTATAGCGGGGGGTGACACCGGGGAGCTGTTTTTT
TRBD1	TRBV5-4	TRBJ1-2	NA	CASSRDPGTDYGYTF	TGTGCCAGCAGCCGGGATCCCGGGACAGACTATGGCTACACCTTC
TRBD2	TRBV2	TRBJ2-7	NA	CVSSSGPTSYEQYF	TGTGTCAGCAGTAGCGGGCCAACCTCCTACGAGCAGTACTTC
NA	TRBV2	TRBJ2-1	NA	CASSEATYTVGEQFF	TGTGCCAGCAGTGAAGCGACATATACCGTCGGTGAGCAGTTCTTC
TRBD1	TRBV6-5	TRBJ1-6	NA	CASLDRGRGSPLHF	TGTGCCAGCTTGGACAGGGGGCGCGGATCACCCCTCCACTTT
TRBD2	TRBV10-3	TRBJ2-7	NA	CAISESGGGNEQYF	TGTGCCATCAGTGAGTCTGGGGGGGGTAACGAGCAGTACTTC
NA	TRBV11-2	TRBJ2-2	NA	CASSNNRVGELFF	TGTGCCAGCAGCAATAACAGGGTCGGGGAGCTGTTTTTT
TRBD2	TRBV19	TRBJ2-7	NA	CASSSRWTGGVKSYEQYF	TGTGCCAGTAGCTCGCGATGGACGGGGGGTGTGAAGTCCTACGAGCAGTACTTC
NA	TRBV5-1	TRBJ1-1	NA	CASRGGFMNTEAFF	TGCGCCAGCAGGGGGGGGTTCATGAACACTGAAGCTTTCTTT
TRBD1	TRBV19	TRBJ2-5	NA	CASRGTGTQETQYF	TGTGCCAGTAGAGGGACAGGGACACAAGAGACCCAGTACTTC
TRBD1	TRBV7-9	TRBJ2-7	NA	CASSLAVTGGRHEQYF	TGTGCCAGCAGCTTAGCCGTAACAGGGGGCAGGCACGAGCAGTACTTC
TRBD1	TRBV18	TRBJ2-7	NA	CASSPPGQNYEQYF	TGTGCCAGCTCACCACCGGGACAGAACTACGAGCAGTACTTC
TRBD1	TRBV27	TRBJ1-6	few	CASSYTDRASPLHF	TGTGCCAGCAGTTATACGGACAGGGCTTCACCCCTCCACTTT
NA	TRBV19	TRBJ1-6	NA	CASSILAGVDSPLHF	TGTGCCAGTAGTATTTTGGCAGGGGTAGATTCACCCCTCCACTTT
TRBD2	TRBV5-6	TRBJ2-5	NA	CASSLPSGGPKQETQYF	TGTGCCAGCAGCTTGCCTAGCGGGGGGCCTAAACAAGAGACCCAGTACTTC